This entry is about one TCR beta chain. Second-dose recipients at about 4 or about 12 weeks were treated as one pooled group. These data come from a study of T cell responses to AZD1222 COVID-19 vaccine. Profiling relied on immunoSEQ multiplex PCR, and the TCRdb table lists in-frame clones only, not all of them. The sample contains about 270,000 clones, almost 95% of which appear only once. With 4 bases removed from V and 0 bases from J, the gap between germline ends came to 11 bases. CDR1 is SGHDT and CDR2 is YYEEEE in the germline V gene. This CDR3 comprises 14 residues. This sample comprised peripheral blood, obtained 28 days after the second AZD1222 dose. The receptor comes from an adult who received the AZD1222 COVID-19 vaccine. The chain recombines TRBV5-6 with TRBJ2-7; D gene ambiguous. The CDR3 protein is CASSPRWSSYEQYF. The CDR3 region has the DNA TGTGCCAGCAGCCCGAGGTGGAGCTCCTACGAGCAGTACTTC.